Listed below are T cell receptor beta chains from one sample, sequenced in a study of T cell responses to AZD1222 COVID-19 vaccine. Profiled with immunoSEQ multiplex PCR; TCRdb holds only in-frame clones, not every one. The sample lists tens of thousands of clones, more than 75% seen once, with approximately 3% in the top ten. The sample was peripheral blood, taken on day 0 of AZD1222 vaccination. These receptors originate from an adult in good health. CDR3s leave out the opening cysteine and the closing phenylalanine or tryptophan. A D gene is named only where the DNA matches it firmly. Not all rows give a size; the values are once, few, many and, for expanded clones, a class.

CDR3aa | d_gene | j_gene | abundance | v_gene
ASSRGKNTEAF | NA | TRBJ1-1 | NA | TRBV27
ASSRDAYPTANSPLH | NA | TRBJ1-6 | few | TRBV7-2
AIGPGNEQF | NA | TRBJ2-1 | NA | TRBV10-3
ATSRDRQANQPQH | NA | TRBJ1-5 | NA | TRBV15
ASSMRGPRTEAF | NA | TRBJ1-1 | NA | TRBV19
ASSANSGISTDTQY | TRBD2 | TRBJ2-3 | NA | TRBV6-1
ATGGRAYEQY | NA | TRBJ2-7 | NA | TRBV6-5
ASSYSAGGSTEAF | NA | TRBJ1-1 | NA | TRBV6-5
ASSDRFPEAF | NA | TRBJ1-1 | once | TRBV2
ASSVPTGLPDHTQY | TRBD1 | TRBJ2-3 | NA | TRBV9
ASRTEAYEQY | NA | TRBJ2-7 | NA | TRBV6-5
ASRKGPGGGRAGDTQY | TRBD2 | TRBJ2-3 | NA | TRBV2
ASIGGRGLMNTEAF | NA | TRBJ1-1 | NA | TRBV19
ASSPRGSGNTIY | NA | TRBJ1-3 | NA | TRBV27
ASSSTSYRAAPYNEQF | NA | TRBJ2-1 | NA | TRBV7-2
ASSQVQGASYEQY | TRBD1 | TRBJ2-7 | NA | TRBV3-1/TRBV3-2
ATTLGQMNTEAF | NA | TRBJ1-1 | NA | TRBV28
ASSGVLSSGNTIY | NA | TRBJ1-3 | NA | TRBV2
ASSFAGLNNQPQH | NA | TRBJ1-5 | NA | TRBV5-5
ASRSQGASQETQY | TRBD1 | TRBJ2-5 | NA | TRBV6-5
AISGEASSYNEQF | NA | TRBJ2-1 | NA | TRBV10-3
ASTLNTGELF | NA | TRBJ2-2 | NA | TRBV7-2
ATSDRVQETQY | NA | TRBJ2-5 | NA | TRBV24-1
ASSHNRGDGYT | NA | TRBJ1-2 | NA | TRBV4-1
ASSLRADSPLH | NA | TRBJ1-6 | NA | TRBV12-3/TRBV12-4
ASSVTGSSANYGYT | TRBD1 | TRBJ1-2 | NA | TRBV6-1
ASSPTQASGVQY | TRBD2 | TRBJ2-3 | NA | TRBV27
ASSAQGGGGNQPQH | TRBD1 | TRBJ1-5 | NA | TRBV6-4
AIDGTQGDEQY | NA | TRBJ2-7 | NA | TRBV28
ASSQTTATYEQY | NA | TRBJ2-7 | NA | TRBV3-1/TRBV3-2
ASRRGQGWHGYT | TRBD1 | TRBJ1-2 | NA | TRBV27
ASSQDLSEAF | NA | TRBJ1-1 | NA | TRBV4-1
SASKWVTGANTEAF | TRBD1 | TRBJ1-1 | NA | TRBV20-1
ASRSSGASSYEQY | TRBD2 | TRBJ2-7 | NA | TRBV19
ASSPSGASNQPQH | NA | TRBJ1-5 | once | TRBV9
ASSFSGTSGRVDEQF | TRBD2 | TRBJ2-1 | NA | TRBV4-1
ASSTGQGAFSSGYT | TRBD1 | TRBJ1-2 | NA | TRBV5-1
ASSFGGNTEAF | NA | TRBJ1-1 | NA | TRBV11-2
AIRDQGSGEQF | NA | TRBJ2-1 | few | TRBV10-3
SASPQRVGIHNEQF | NA | TRBJ2-1 | NA | TRBV20-1